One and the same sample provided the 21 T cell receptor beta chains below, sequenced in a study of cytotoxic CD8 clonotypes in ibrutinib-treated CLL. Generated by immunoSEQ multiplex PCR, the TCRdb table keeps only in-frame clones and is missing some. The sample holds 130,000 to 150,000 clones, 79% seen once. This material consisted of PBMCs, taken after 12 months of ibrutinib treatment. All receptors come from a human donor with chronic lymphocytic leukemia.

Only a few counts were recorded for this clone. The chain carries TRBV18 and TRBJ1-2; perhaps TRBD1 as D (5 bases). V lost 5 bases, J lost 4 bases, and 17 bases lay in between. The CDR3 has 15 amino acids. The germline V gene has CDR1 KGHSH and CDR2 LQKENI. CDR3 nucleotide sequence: TGTGCCAGCTCATCCCGGGACCCTGGGGGCTATGGCTACACCTTC. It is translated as CASSSRDPGGYGYTF.

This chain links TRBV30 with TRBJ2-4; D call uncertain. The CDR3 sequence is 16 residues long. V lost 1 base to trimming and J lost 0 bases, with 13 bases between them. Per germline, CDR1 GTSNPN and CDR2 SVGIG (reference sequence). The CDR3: CAWSDSWRLAKNIQYF. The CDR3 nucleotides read TGTGCCTGGAGTGATTCCTGGAGACTAGCCAAAAACATTCAGTACTTC.

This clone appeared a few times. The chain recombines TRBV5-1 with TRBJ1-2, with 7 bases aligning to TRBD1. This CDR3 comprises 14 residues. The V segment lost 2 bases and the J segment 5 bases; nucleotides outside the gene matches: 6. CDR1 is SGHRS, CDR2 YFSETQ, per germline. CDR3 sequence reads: CASSFYDRAYGYTF. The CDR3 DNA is TGCGCCAGCAGCTTCTACGACAGGGCGTATGGCTACACCTTC.

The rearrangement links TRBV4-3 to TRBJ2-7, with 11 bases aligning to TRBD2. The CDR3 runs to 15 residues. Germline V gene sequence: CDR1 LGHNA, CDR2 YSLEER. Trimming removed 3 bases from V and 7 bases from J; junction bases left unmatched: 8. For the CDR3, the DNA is TGCGCCAGCAGCCAGGATACTAGCGGGAGTTGGGAGCAGTACTTC. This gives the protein CASSQDTSGSWEQYF.

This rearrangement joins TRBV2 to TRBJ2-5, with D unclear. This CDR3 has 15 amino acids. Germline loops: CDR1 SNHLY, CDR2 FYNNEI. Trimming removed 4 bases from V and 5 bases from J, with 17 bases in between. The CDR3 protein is CASSALGTSRETQYF. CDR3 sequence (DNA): TGTGCCAGCAGTGCATTGGGAACCTCGCGTGAGACCCAGTACTTC. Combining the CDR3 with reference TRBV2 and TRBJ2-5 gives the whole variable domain EPEVTQTPSHQVTQMGQEVILRCVPISNHLYFYWYRQILGQKVEFLVSFYNNEISEKSEIFDDQFSVERPDGSNFTLKIRSTKLEDSAMYFCASSALGTSRETQYFGPGTRLLVL.

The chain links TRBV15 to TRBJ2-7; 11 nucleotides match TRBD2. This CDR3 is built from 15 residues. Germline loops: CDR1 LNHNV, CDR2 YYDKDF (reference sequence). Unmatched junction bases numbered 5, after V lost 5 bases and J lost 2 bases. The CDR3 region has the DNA TGTGCCACCAGCCCCGGACTAGCGGGTACCTACGAGCAGTACTTC. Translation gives CATSPGLAGTYEQYF.

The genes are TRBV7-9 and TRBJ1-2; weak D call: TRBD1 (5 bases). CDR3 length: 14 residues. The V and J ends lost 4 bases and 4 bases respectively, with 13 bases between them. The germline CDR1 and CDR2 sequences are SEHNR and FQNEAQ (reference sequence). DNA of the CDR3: TGTGCCAGCAGCTCCGGGACGGGGTCCTATGGCTACACCTTC. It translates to CASSSGTGSYGYTF.

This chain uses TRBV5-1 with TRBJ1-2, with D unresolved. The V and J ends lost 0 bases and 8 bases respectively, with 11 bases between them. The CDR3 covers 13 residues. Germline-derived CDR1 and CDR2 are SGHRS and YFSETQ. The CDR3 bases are TGCGCCAGCAGCTTGGACCTAAATTCGGGCTACACCTTC. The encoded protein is CASSLDLNSGYTF.

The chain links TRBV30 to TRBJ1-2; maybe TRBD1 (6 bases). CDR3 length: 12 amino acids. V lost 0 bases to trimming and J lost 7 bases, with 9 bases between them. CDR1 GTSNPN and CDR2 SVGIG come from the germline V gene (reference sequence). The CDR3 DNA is TGTGCCTGGAGTGTCTTCAGGGGTGGCTACACCTTC. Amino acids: CAWSVFRGGYTF.

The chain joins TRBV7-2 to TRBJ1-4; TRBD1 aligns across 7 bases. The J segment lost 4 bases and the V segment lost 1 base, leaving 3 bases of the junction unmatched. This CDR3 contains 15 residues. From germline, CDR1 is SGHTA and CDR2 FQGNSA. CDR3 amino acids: CASSLDRGDNEKLFF. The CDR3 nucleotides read TGTGCCAGCAGCTTAGACAGGGGTGATAATGAAAAACTGTTTTTT.

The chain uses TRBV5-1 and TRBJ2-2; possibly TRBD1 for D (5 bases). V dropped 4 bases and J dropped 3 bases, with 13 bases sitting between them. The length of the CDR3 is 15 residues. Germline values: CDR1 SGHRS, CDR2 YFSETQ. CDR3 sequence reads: CASSDRGWDTGELFF. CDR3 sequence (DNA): TGCGCCAGCAGCGATAGGGGATGGGACACCGGGGAGCTGTTTTTT.

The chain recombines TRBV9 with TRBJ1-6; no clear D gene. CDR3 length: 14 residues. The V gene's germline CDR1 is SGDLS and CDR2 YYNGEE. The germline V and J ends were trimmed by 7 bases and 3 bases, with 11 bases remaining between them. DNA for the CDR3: TGTGCCAGCTGCCGCGGGGACTATAATTCACCCCTCCACTTT. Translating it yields CASCRGDYNSPLHF.

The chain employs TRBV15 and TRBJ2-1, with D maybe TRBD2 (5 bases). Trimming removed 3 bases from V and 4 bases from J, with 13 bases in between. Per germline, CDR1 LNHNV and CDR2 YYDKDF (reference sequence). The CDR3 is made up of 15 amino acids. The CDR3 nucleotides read TGTGCCACCAGCAGCGCCTCGGGAAATTACAATGAGCAGTTCTTC. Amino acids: CATSSASGNYNEQFF.

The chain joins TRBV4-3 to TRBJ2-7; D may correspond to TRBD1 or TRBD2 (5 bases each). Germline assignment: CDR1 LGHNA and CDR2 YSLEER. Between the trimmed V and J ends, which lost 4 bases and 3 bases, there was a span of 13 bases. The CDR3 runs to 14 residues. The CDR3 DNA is TGCGCCAGCAGCCGACTAACAGGTTACTACGAGCAGTACTTC. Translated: CASSRLTGYYEQYF.

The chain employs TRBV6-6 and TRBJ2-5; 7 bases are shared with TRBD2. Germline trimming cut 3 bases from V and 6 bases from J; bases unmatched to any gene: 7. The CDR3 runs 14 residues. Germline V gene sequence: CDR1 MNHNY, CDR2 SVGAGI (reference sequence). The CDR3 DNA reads TGTGCCAGCAGTTATCTCCCGAGCGGGAAGACCCAGTACTTC. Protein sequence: CASSYLPSGKTQYF.

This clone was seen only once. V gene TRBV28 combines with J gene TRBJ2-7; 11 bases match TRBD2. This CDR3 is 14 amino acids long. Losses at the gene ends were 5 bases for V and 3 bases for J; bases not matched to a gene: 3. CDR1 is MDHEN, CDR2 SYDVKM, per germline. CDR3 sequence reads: CASSTSGGGYEQYF. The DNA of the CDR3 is TGTGCCAGCAGTACTAGCGGGGGTGGCTACGAGCAGTACTTC.

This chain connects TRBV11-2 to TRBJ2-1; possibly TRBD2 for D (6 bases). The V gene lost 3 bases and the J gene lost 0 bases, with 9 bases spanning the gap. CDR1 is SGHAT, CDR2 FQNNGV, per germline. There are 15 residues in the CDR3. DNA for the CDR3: TGTGCCAGCAGCTTGCGGGGTAACTCCTACAATGAGCAGTTCTTC. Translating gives CASSLRGNSYNEQFF.

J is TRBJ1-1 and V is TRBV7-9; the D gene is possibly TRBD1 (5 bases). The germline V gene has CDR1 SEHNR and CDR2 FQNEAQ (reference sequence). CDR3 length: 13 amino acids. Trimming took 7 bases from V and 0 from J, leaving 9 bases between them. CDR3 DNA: TGTGCCAGCAACAGGATAATGAACACTGAAGCTTTCTTT. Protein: CASNRIMNTEAFF.

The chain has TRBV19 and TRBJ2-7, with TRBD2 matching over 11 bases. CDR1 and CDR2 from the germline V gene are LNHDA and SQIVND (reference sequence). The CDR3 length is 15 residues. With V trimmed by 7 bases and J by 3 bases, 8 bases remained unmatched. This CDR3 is CASNKNGLAGYEQYF. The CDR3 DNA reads TGTGCCAGTAATAAAAACGGACTAGCGGGCTACGAGCAGTACTTC.

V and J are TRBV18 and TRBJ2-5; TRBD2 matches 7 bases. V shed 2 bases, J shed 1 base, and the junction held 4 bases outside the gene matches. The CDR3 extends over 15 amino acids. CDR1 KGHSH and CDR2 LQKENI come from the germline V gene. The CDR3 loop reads CASSPGGSPQETQYF. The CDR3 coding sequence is TGTGCCAGCTCACCAGGCGGGAGTCCCCAAGAGACCCAGTACTTC.

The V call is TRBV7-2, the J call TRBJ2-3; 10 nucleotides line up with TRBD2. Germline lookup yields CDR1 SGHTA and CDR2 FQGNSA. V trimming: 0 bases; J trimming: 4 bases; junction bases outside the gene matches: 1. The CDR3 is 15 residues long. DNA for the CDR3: TGTGCCAGCAGCTTAGCAGCGGGAGGGGCAGATACGCAGTATTTT. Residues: CASSLAAGGADTQYF.